The clone carrying this T cell receptor (beta chain) appeared many times. Its antigen is as yet unknown. Previously, flow cytometry had revealed CD8+CD57+ cell expansion in the patients chosen for sequencing. Severe acquired aplastic anemia was present in every patient. Genomic DNA, serving as template, underwent TCR beta VDJ and CDR3 profiling. TCRdb re-called the reads through MiXCR, storing one row per CDR3 protein. In the table there are some 180,000 distinct CDR3 sequences, 50% to 65% of which are singletons. The germline V and J ends were trimmed by 5 bases and 5 bases, with 13 bases remaining between them. Germline V lookup: CDR1 LGHNT, CDR2 FRNRAP. CDR3 length: 13 amino acids. This entry comes from a study of CD8+CD57+ T cells in acquired aplastic anemia. The study, taken as a whole, reports: A set of twenty-nine CD8+ CDR3 sequences was shared between patients and controls, and these sequences appeared highly expressed in patients. In CD8+ cells, Simpson's diversity showed no significant difference between patients and controls.

The specimen sequenced was sorted CD4+, CD8+, or CD8+CD57+ T cells (not recorded which) from PBMCs. The sequence was collected from a human donor with aplastic anemia. The chain uses TRBV12-5 and TRBJ2-7; the D is unclear. Written as DNA, the CDR3 is TGTGCTAGTGGTCCAACAGTCAGGAACGAGCAGTACTTC. It codes for CASGPTVRNEQYF.